The TCR beta chain under discussion was sequenced for a study of cytomegalovirus exposure and HLA in healthy donors (dated by TCRdb to about 2017). Describing the broader study: According to an earlier analysis of a few hundred of the donors, some 170 million T cells yielded 117 million unique TCR beta sequences and 276 Gb of sequence data. Roughly 310 gigabases of sequencing data and tens of millions of unique TCR sequences were included in an early release covering around 650 HLA-typed donors. Of the roughly 400 genotyped donors, around 81% fell in the genetic ancestry cluster associated with self-reported Caucasian donors. The aim of the study was to test whether cataloging public T cell receptors could identify signatures of past pathogen exposure. The study used immunosequencing to profile the T cell repertoires of approximately 650 subjects and linked those repertoires to cytomegalovirus serostatus. Besides the first cohort of approximately 710 subjects, a separate validation cohort made up of 90 to 150 different subjects was used. The study combined high-throughput TCR immunosequencing, statistical association of individual TCRs with disease status, and machine learning to predict cytomegalovirus infection status. In a later analysis, previously published TCR beta repertoires from some 640 donors were re-analyzed and high-resolution HLA genotyping was added so that TCR occurrence patterns could be studied. Rather than using new phenotypic data, the later analysis identified candidate immune exposures from TCR beta sequences and from how often those sequences occurred across donors. To decide whether each TCR beta V gene segment behaved as functional or pseudogenic, an earlier analysis of several hundred of the donors relied on high-throughput TCR beta sequencing. Donor age, sex, ethnicity and CMV serostatus were compiled together with the repertoire data. A later genetic analysis used genome-wide SNP genotypes for about three fifths of the 666 donors, treating that subset as a discovery cohort. Every repertoire in the discovery cohort had been generated on one and the same sequencing platform. Both class I and class II loci were covered by HLA typing, at four-digit resolution. The number of donors typed differed by locus, with about 620-630 for A, B, C, DRB1 and DQB1, roughly 520 for DQA1, over 600 for DPA1, and 450 to 480 for DPB1. Because of strong linkage in the cohort, a handful of DR-DQ haplotypes were treated as single units for association and clustering. On average, around 230,000 unique TCR beta nucleotide sequences were sequenced per donor among 398 genotyped donors of the cohort, with about 17% of those sequences being non-productive. The paper as a whole reports these results and caveats: According to a later analysis, most CMV-associated TCR beta chains appeared to be HLA-restricted, and the HLA associations seemed to be driven largely by CMV exposure. According to a later genetic analysis, donors in an Asian-associated ancestry cluster had fewer N-insertions in productive TCRs than the approximately 650-donor mean. The study gave a list of about 150 TCR beta chains associated with cytomegalovirus. Linkage disequilibrium might explain the correlated functional status among segregating V segments, but an unknown experimental factor could not be excluded. The classifier was reported to diagnose cytomegalovirus status with high specificity and sensitivity in both the original and validation cohorts. In a later analysis, TCR association rates were found to vary across HLA loci, with the most associated TCRs seen for DRB1 alleles and the fewest for HLA-C alleles. This cohort had only TCR beta chains sequenced, and the lack of alpha or paired-chain data limited which features could be detected. The presence/absence analyses assumed that sequencing depth was roughly uniform across donors, and that assumption may not be true. In a later analysis, around 17,000 TCR beta sequences were associated with specific HLA alleles at a false discovery rate of 0.05. In a later analysis, several top co-occurrence clusters were reported to appear linked to parvovirus B19, influenza, CMV and Epstein-Barr virus. About 15 rarely observed V segments, including chromosome 9 orphons, were excluded from the earlier analysis of several hundred of the donors because counts were too low. Three of the identified cytomegalovirus-associated TCR beta chains were confirmed in vitro to be specific for cytomegalovirus antigens. Assigning TCR associations to individual alleles was difficult when HLA alleles, especially DR and DQ, strongly co-occurred. Broadly in line with IMGT annotations, most TCR beta V segments showed up in productive rearrangements about 87% or about 30% of the time in an earlier analysis of around 550 of the donors. HLA typing was unavailable for some donors at each locus, so association tests used only the typed subset. Across donors, most TCR sequences were observed very rarely, whereas some public TCRs were present in many individuals. Because the 87-base-pair reads could not distinguish some IMGT-functional V segments, including TRBV6-2 and TRBV6-3, those segments were excluded. A further reported finding was that TCR beta sequences accurately predicted the HLA-A and HLA-B alleles for most subjects in the first cohort. For the cohort, immune exposure information was limited to CMV serostatus. The authors suggested that the approach could potentially be extended to other disease states and immunological phenotypes. A cluster of highly shared sequence variants was judged likely to represent a technical artifact of the sequencing pipeline. In a later analysis, HLA-associated TCR beta chains were found to be more clonally expanded and to have lower generation probabilities than equally common non-associated chains. V-gene and J-gene trimming of TCR beta chains was associated with a missense DCLRE1C variant in a later genetic analysis, and the association was replicated in an independent cohort.

This clone was seen more than once but under ten times. What this receptor recognizes is not known. Per-base qualities were not stored, and no clone one base away is much larger. The CDR3 contains 13 residues, cysteine and phenylalanine counted. The sequence is cut down to CDR3 DNA, 39 bases in frame from base 1. The junction shows trimming of 3 bases on V and 5 bases on J, and the gene matches do not reach 4 bases of it. Via the germline V gene (reference sequence), CDR1 is GTSNPN and CDR2 SVGIG. In total, fewer than 750 healthy bone marrow donors made up the cohort. All cohort members were sampled while nominally healthy, although unrecorded immune exposures were likely present. The donor was CMV seropositive and belonged to the group of about 290 seropositive cohort members. A peripheral blood sample was provided by each donor, and peripheral blood mononuclear cells were used for TCR beta sequencing. The Qiagen DNeasy Blood Extraction Kit was used to extract genomic DNA from the blood cell samples.

Library preparation used the immunoSEQ multiplex PCR assay. The multiplex PCR relied on a mix of 60 forward primers for TCR Vbeta segments and 13 reverse primers for TCR Jbeta segments. Amplification of the CDR3 region of rearranged TCR beta genes was performed with a multiplex PCR assay on genomic DNA. On the Illumina HiSeq System, the amplified TCR beta libraries were sequenced as 87-base-pair reads. Per the authors' processing: In a later analysis, 70 million to 95 million unique TCR beta chains were counted across the roughly 670 repertoires, and some 10 million of these chains were shared by at least two donors. Raw reads were error-corrected and collapsed into unique sequences by a nearest-neighbor algorithm in which closely related sequences were merged to remove PCR and sequencing errors. CDR3 sequences were aligned to IMGT reference sequences to assign V, D and J gene segments. Each retained sequence needed at least a six-nucleotide match to both a V gene segment and a J gene segment. Rearrangements were called productive when the CDR3 lacked stop codons and stayed in frame with V and J; all others were non-productive. CDR3 was defined by IMGT convention, running from the second conserved V-encoded cysteine to the conserved J-encoded phenylalanine. Sequences without an unambiguous match to a single V gene segment were excluded from the earlier analysis of over 500 of the donors. In an earlier analysis of approximately 550 of the donors, V segments were called functional above 56.7% productive rearrangements and were called segregating when the between-donor standard deviation exceeded 5%. A statistical classification framework was developed to diagnose cytomegalovirus status using the catalog of TCR beta chain sequences. In a later analysis, V and J genes were assigned by comparing TCR nucleotide sequences against IMGT/GENE-DB human TR gene sequences. A later analysis assigned CDR3 sequences and most-parsimonious VDJ recombination scenarios with the TCRdist pipeline. In a later analysis, each TCR beta chain was defined by its CDR3 amino acid sequence together with its V-gene family, and reads lacking a unique V-gene family were excluded. As a way to deal with suspected cross-contamination and a sequencing artifact, a later analysis dropped 450 to 700 nucleotide sequences that were highly shared and had low generation probability. For each public chain, a later analysis derived a clonal expansion index from normalized ranks of inferred template counts within each repertoire. In a later analysis, generation probabilities were computed with a VDJ recombination model fitted to out-of-frame rearrangements, and the resulting probabilities were checked against IGoR. In a later analysis, hypergeometric tests were used to score TCR-TCR, TCR-HLA and TCR-CMV co-occurrence, with a repertoire-size bias correction applied to TCR pairs. In a later analysis, false discovery rates were estimated by permuting HLA or CMV assignments 20 times. In a later analysis, co-occurring TCRs were grouped with DBSCAN, and TCRdist sequence similarity was added when clustering was performed within HLA-allele-positive subsets. Repertoires with fewer than 30,000 or more than 120,000 public chains were left out of co-occurrence clustering, as were a few repertoires with anomalous nucleotide sharing. Sourced from immuneACCESS, this table was stored by TCRdb with only in-frame sequences that have V and J called. A share of the clones is absent; for the studies checked, an unresolved V gene accounts for under half, and the remainder has no known explanation. V and J calls and clone size are as listed in that table; D and trimming were resolved from the DNA. Here the sample has 100,000 to 150,000 clones; about a sixth occur a single time. Approximately 2.9% of the sample is in the top ten clones.

Sample: PBMCs. The sequence was obtained from a female donor in good health and CMV-seropositive. Rearrangement joined TRBV30 to TRBJ1-5; TRBD1 agrees with 7 junctional bases. Here is the DNA: TGTGCCTGGAGCGACAGGGTGTATCAGCCCCAGCATTTT. Protein translation: CAWSDRVYQPQHF.